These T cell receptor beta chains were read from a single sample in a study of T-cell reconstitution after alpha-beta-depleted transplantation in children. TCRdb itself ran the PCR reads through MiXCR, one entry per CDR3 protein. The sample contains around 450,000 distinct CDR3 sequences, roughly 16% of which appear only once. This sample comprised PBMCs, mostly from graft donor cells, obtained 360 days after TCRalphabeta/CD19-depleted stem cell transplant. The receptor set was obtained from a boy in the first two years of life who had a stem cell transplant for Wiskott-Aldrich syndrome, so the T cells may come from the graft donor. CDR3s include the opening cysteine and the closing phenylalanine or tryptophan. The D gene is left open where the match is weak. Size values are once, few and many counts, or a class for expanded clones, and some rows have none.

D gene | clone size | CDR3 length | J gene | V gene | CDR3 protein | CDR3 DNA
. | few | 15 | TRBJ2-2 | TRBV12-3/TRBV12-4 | CASSAGPPRAGELFF | TGTGCCAGCAGTGCGGGACCCCCAAGAGCCGGGGAGCTGTTTTTT
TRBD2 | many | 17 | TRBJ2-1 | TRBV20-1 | CSASKLTSFSSYNEQFF | TGCAGTGCTAGTAAATTGACTAGCTTTAGCTCCTACAATGAGCAGTTCTTC
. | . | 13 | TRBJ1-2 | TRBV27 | CASSFSYTYGYTF | TGTGCCAGCAGTTTCAGCTACACGTATGGCTACACCTTC
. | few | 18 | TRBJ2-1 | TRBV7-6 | CASSLRPPGLFSYNEQFF | TGTGCCAGCAGCTTAAGGCCCCCGGGACTGTTTTCCTACAATGAGCAGTTCTTC
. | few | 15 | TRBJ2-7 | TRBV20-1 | CSARDRPGFTYEQYF | TGCAGTGCTAGAGATCGGCCAGGGTTTACGTACGAGCAGTACTTC
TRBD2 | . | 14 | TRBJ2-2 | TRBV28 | CASIRAGFTGELFF | TGTGCCAGCATCCGAGCGGGGTTCACCGGGGAGCTGTTTTTT
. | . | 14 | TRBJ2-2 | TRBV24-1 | CATSDPGTTGELFF | TGTGCCACCAGTGACCCAGGGACGACCGGGGAGCTGTTTTTT
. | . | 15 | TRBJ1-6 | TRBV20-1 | CSARLPGPLNSPLHF | TGCAGTGCTAGACTGCCGGGGCCCTTGAATTCACCCCTCCACTTT
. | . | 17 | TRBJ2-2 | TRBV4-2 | CASRPAGLRGNTGELFF | TGTGCCAGCAGGCCAGCGGGTCTGCGGGGGAACACCGGGGAGCTGTTTTTT
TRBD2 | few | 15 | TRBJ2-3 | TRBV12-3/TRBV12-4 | CASSLVGLAEDTQYF | TGTGCCAGCAGTTTAGTGGGACTAGCGGAGGATACGCAGTATTTT
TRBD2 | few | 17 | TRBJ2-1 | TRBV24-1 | CATSDLSGGSSYNEQFF | TGTGCCACCAGTGATTTGAGCGGGGGGAGCTCCTACAATGAGCAGTTCTTC
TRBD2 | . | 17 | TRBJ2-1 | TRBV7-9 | CASSLDFRPSGRNEQFF | TGTGCCAGCAGCTTAGATTTTCGGCCTAGCGGACGCAATGAGCAGTTCTTC
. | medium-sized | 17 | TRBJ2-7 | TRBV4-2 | CASSQLGDGQNSYEQYF | TGTGCCAGCAGCCAACTGGGTGATGGACAGAACTCCTACGAGCAGTACTTC
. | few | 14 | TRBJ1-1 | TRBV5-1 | CASRVTGYDTEAFF | TGCGCCAGCAGGGTAACAGGTTACGACACTGAAGCTTTCTTT
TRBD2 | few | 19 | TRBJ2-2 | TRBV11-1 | CASSSTDKLAGAPTGELFF | TGTGCCAGCAGCTCGACGGATAAACTAGCGGGAGCCCCCACCGGGGAGCTGTTTTTT
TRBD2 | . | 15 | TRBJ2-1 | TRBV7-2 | CASRVAGGPRNEQFF | TGTGCCAGCAGGGTAGCGGGGGGGCCGCGGAATGAGCAGTTCTTC
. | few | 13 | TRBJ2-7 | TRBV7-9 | CASSLVLTEEKYF | TGTGCCAGCAGCTTAGTTCTGACAGAGGAGAAGTACTTC
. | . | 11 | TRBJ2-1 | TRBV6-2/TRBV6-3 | CASSYPDRWFF | TGTGCCAGCAGTTACCCCGACCGCTGGTTCTTC
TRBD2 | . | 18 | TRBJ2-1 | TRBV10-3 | CAISDARRTSGGDNEQFF | TGTGCCATCAGTGATGCCCGCCGGACTAGCGGGGGGGACAATGAGCAGTTCTTC
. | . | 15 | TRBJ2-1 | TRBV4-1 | CASSQTGYSGNEQFF | TGCGCCAGCAGCCAGACAGGTTATAGTGGCAATGAGCAGTTCTTC
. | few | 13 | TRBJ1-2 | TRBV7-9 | CASSLRWGGGYTF | TGTGCCAGCAGCTTACGATGGGGCGGTGGCTACACCTTC
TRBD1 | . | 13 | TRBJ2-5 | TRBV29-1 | CSVVRGQGETQYF | TGCAGCGTTGTGAGGGGGCAGGGAGAGACCCAGTACTTC
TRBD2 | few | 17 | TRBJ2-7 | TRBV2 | CASSEPGTSRTSYEQYF | TGTGCCAGCAGTGAACCCGGGACTAGCCGGACCTCCTACGAGCAGTACTTC
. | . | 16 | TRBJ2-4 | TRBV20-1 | CSVRNRHHLAKNIQYF | TGCAGTGTGAGAAACAGGCACCACCTAGCCAAAAACATTCAGTACTTC
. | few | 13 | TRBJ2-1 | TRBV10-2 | CASSVSLNNEQFF | TGCGCCAGCAGTGTCAGTTTGAACAATGAGCAGTTCTTC
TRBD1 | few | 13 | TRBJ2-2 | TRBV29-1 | CSAPGQGAGELFF | TGCAGCGCCCCGGGACAGGGGGCCGGGGAGCTGTTTTTT
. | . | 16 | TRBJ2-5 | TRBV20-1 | CSARELSWGIQETQYF | TGCAGTGCTAGAGAACTTTCATGGGGGATCCAAGAGACCCAGTACTTC
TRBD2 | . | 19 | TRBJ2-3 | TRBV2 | CTSSSPGLAGDHWADTQYF | TGTACCAGCAGTTCCCCAGGACTAGCGGGAGATCATTGGGCAGATACGCAGTATTTT
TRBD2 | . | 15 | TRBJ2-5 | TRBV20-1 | CSARPDPLAGETQYF | TGCAGTGCTCGACCTGACCCCCTAGCGGGAGAGACCCAGTACTTC
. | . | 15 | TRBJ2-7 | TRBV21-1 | CASRRGGLEDCKQYF | TGTGCCAGCAGAAGGGGGGGACTAGAGGATTGCAAGCAGTACTTC
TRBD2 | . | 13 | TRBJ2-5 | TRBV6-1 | CASKSGRIETQYF | TGTGCCAGCAAAAGCGGGAGGATAGAGACCCAGTACTTC
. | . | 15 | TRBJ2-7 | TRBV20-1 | CSASWIQTYPYEQYF | TGCAGTGCTAGTTGGATCCAGACGTACCCCTACGAGCAGTACTTC
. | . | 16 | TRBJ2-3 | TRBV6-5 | CASSYSAATSTDTQYF | TGTGCCAGCAGTTACTCGGCGGCAACTAGCACAGATACGCAGTATTTT
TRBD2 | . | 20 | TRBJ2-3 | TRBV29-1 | CSVALLRRAGGSSSTDTQYF | TGCAGCGTGGCGCTACTACGACGGGCGGGAGGCTCCTCTAGCACAGATACGCAGTATTTT
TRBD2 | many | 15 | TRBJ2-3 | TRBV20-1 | CSARTGGQHRDTQYF | TGCAGTGCTAGGACGGGGGGGCAACACAGAGATACGCAGTATTTT
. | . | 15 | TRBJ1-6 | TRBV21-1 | CASSIIGRLNSPLHF | TGTGCCAGCAGCATCATCGGCAGGTTAAATTCACCCCTCCACTTT
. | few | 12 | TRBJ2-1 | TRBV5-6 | CASSWTAHEQFF | TGTGCCAGCAGCTGGACGGCCCATGAGCAGTTCTTC
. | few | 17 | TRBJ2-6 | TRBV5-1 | CASSLVPPLTGSNVLTF | TGCGCCAGCAGCTTGGTCCCCCCCCTAACAGGTTCCAACGTCCTGACTTTC
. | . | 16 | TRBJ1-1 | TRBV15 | CATSRDPLSAGTEAFF | TGTGCCACCAGCAGAGATCCCTTGTCCGCCGGCACTGAAGCTTTCTTT
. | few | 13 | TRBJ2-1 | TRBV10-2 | CASSPGDRYEQFF | TGCGCCAGCAGTCCGGGGGACCGGTATGAGCAGTTCTTC
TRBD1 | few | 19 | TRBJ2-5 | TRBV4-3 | CASSQVWSPIARGQETQYF | TGCGCCAGCAGCCAAGTTTGGAGTCCGATCGCCAGGGGGCAAGAGACCCAGTACTTC
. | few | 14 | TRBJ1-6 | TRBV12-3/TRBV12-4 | CASSLARENSPLHF | TGTGCCAGCAGTTTAGCCAGGGAGAATTCACCCCTCCACTTT
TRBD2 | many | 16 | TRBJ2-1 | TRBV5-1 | CASSLTLGGVLNEQFF | TGCGCCAGCAGCTTAACACTCGGGGGGGTCCTCAATGAGCAGTTCTTC
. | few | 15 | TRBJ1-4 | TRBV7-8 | CASMPPDRSLEKLFF | TGTGCCAGCATGCCACCTGACAGGTCCCTAGAAAAACTGTTTTTT
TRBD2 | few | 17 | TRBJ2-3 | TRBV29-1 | CSVEQGWREMSTDTQYF | TGCAGCGTTGAACAGGGATGGCGGGAGATGAGCACAGATACGCAGTATTTT
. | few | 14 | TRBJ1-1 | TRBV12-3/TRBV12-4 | CASSFLDLYTEAFF | TGTGCCAGCAGTTTCCTGGACCTGTACACTGAAGCTTTCTTT
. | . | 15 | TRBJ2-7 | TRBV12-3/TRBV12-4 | CASSPPGRISYEQYF | TGTGCCAGCAGTCCTCCGGGACGGATCTCCTACGAGCAGTACTTC
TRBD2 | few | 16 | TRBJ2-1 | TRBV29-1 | CSVDGGGHGRRNEQFF | TGCAGCGTTGACGGGGGGGGACACGGGAGACGTAATGAGCAGTTCTTC
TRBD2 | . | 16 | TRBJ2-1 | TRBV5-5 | CASSTRSGKSYNEQFF | TGTGCCAGCAGCACACGGAGCGGGAAGTCCTACAATGAGCAGTTCTTC